This T cell receptor beta chain was documented in a study of Ad26.COV2.S vaccination and SARS-CoV-2 variants. The wider study: Of the COV1001 trial arms, the Ad26.COV2.S arm included the donor. Into the muscle, Ad26.COV2.S was dosed once or twice, 56 days apart.

Specified treatment: 15 to 20 received Ad26.COV2.S at low or high dose, single or two shots; several received placebo; per-sample allocation not given. Day 63 after the first vaccine or placebo injection was the time point for sampling. In Boston, the donor was an adult between 18-55 years of age. Germline lookup yields CDR1 SGHTA and CDR2 FQGTGA. Trimming pared 2 bases from V and 5 bases from J, leaving 15 bases between. The CDR3 length is 15 residues. Profiling relied on immunoSEQ multiplex PCR, and the TCRdb table lists in-frame clones only, not all of them. The sample lists about 480,000 clones; around 88% were seen once.

The material was peripheral blood, obtained in a trial of Ad26.COV2.S vaccine versus placebo. The receptor comes from a person aged 18-60 years who received the Ad26.COV2.S COVID-19 vaccine or a placebo. The chain employs TRBV7-3 and TRBJ2-5; possible D gene TRBD2, 7 bases. CDR3 residues: CASSLVAGASETQYF. CDR3 sequence (DNA): TGTGCCAGCAGCTTAGTGGCGGGGGCGAGTGAGACCCAGTACTTC. The full variable domain, in which reference TRBV7-3 and TRBJ2-5 provide the parts outside the CDR3, is GAGVSQTPSNKVTEKGKYVELRCDPISGHTALYWYRQSLGQGPEFLIYFQGTGAADDSGLPNDRFFAVRPEGSVSTLKIQRTERGDSAVYLCASSLVAGASETQYFGPGTRLLVL.